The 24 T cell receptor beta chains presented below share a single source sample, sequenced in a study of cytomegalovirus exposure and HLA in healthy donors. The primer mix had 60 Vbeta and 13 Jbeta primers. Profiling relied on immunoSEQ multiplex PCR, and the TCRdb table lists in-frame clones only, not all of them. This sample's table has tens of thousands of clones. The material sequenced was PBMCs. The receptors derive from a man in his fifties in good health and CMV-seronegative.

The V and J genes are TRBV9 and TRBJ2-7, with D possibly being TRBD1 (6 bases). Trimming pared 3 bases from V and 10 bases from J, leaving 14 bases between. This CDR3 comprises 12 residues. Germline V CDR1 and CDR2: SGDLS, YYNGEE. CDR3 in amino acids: CASSELSGAQYF. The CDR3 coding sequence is TGTGCCAGCAGCGAACTTTCAGGGGCACAGTACTTC.

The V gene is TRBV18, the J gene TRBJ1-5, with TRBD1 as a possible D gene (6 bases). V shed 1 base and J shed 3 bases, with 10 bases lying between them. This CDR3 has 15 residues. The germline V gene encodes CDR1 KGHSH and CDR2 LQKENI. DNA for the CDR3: TGTGCCAGCTCACCACAGGGGGTTTACAATCAGCCCCAGCATTTT. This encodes CASSPQGVYNQPQHF.

CDR3: CASSRDRGASYGYTF. The CDR3 nucleotides read TGTGCCAGCAGCCGAGACAGGGGCGCATCGTATGGCTACACCTTC. The chain is built from TRBV7-8 and TRBJ1-2; 8 nucleotides agree with TRBD1. The CDR3 loop spans 15 amino acids. Germline V gives CDR1 SGHVS, CDR2 FQNEAQ. J gave up 5 bases and V 5 bases, and 10 bases lay outside the gene matches.

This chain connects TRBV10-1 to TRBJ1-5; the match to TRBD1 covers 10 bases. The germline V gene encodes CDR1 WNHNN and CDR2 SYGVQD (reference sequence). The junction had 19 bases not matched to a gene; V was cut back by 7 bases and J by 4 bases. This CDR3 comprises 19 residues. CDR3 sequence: CASKGKVEVPGQGNQPQHF. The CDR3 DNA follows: TGCGCCAGCAAAGGGAAGGTGGAGGTACCGGGACAGGGGAATCAGCCCCAGCATTTT.

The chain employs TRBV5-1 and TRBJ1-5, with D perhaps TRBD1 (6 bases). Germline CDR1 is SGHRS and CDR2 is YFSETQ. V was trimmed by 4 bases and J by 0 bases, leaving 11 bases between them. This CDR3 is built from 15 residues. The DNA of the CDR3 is TGCGCCAGCAGCCCGGGACACCTTAGCAATCAGCCCCAGCATTTT. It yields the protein CASSPGHLSNQPQHF.

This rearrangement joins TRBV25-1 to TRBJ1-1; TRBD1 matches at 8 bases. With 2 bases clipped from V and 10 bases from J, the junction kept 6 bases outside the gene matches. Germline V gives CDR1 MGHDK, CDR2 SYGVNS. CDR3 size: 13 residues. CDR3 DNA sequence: TGTGCCAGCAGTGAACACCTCAGGGGGCCAGCTTTCTTT. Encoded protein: CASSEHLRGPAFF.

This CDR3 reads CASRPGQIYGYTF. The CDR3 DNA sequence: TGTGCCAGCAGACCCGGACAAATCTATGGCTACACCTTC. The genes are TRBV28 and TRBJ1-2, with TRBD1 as a possible D gene (5 bases). From germline, CDR1 is MDHEN and CDR2 SYDVKM. V was pared by 6 bases and J by 4 bases, with 12 bases between. The CDR3 length is 13 residues.

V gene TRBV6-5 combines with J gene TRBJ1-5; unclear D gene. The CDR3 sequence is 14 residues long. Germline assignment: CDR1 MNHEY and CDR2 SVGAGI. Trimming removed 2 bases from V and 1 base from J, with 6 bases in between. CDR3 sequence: CASSYRGSNQPQHF. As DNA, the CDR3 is TGTGCCAGCAGTTACCGAGGAAGCAATCAGCCCCAGCATTTT.

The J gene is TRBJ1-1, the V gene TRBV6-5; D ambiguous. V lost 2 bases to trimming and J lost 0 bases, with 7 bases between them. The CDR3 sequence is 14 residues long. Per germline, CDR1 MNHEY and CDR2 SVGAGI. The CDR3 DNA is TGTGCCAGCAGTTACCCAGGTATGAACACTGAAGCTTTCTTT. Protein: CASSYPGMNTEAFF.

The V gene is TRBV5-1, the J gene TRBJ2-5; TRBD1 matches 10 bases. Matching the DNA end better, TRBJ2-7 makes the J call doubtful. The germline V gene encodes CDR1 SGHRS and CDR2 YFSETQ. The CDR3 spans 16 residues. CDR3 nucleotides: TGCGCCAGCAGCTTGGCCGGGACAGGGGTGTTCCACGAGCAGTACTTC. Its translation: CASSLAGTGVFHEQYF.

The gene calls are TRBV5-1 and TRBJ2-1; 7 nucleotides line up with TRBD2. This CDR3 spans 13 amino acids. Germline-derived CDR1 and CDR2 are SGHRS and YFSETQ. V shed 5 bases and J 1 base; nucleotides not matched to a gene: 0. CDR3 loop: CASSSGSYNEQFF. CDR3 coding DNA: TGCGCCAGCAGTAGCGGGTCCTACAATGAGCAGTTCTTC. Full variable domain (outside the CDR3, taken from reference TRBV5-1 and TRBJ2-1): KAGVTQTPRYLIKTRGQQVTLSCSPISGHRSVSWYQQTPGQGLQFLFEYFSETQRNKGNFPGRFSGRQFSNSRSEMNVSTLELGDSALYLCASSSGSYNEQFFGPGTRLTVL.

CDR3 nucleotides: TGCAGCGTTGAAAGGGCCAGGGGGCGAGGGAACACTGAAGCTTTCTTT. Translated, it gives CSVERARGRGNTEAFF. This sequence joins TRBV29-1 and TRBJ1-1, with TRBD1 matching over 8 bases. Germline trimming cut 2 bases from V and 1 base from J; bases unmatched to any gene: 9. This CDR3 has 16 residues. CDR1 SQVTM and CDR2 ANQGSEA come from the germline V gene. The variable domain in full, completed from reference TRBV29-1 and TRBJ1-1, reads SAVISQKPSRDICQRGTSLTIQCQVDSQVTMMFWYRQQPGQSLTLIATANQGSEATYESGFVIDKFPISRPNLTFSTLTVSNMSPEDSSIYLCSVERARGRGNTEAFFGQGTRLTVV.

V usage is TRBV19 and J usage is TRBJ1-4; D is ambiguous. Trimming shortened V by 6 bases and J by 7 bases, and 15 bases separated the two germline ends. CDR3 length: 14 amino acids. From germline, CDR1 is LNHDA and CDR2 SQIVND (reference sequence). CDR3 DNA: TGTGCCAGTAGCGACCCTCACGGGAGTGAAAAACTGTTTTTT. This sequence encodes CASSDPHGSEKLFF.

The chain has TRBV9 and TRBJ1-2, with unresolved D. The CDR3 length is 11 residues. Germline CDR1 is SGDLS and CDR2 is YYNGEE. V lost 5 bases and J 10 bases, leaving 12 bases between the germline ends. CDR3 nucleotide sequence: TGTGCCAGCAGAGCCCGACTGGACTACACCTTC. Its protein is CASRARLDYTF.

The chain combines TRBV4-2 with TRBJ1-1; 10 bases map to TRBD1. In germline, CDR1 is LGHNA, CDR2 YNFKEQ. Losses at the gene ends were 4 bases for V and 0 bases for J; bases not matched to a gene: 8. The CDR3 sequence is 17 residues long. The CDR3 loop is CASSRPGTGAVNTEAFF. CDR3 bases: TGTGCCAGCAGCCGACCCGGGACAGGGGCGGTGAACACTGAAGCTTTCTTT.

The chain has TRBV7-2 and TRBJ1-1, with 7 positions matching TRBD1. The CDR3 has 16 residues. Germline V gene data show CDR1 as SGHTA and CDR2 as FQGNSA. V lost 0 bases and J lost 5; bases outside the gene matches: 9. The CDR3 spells CASSLAGGQGVTEAFF. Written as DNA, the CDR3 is TGTGCCAGCAGCTTAGCGGGGGGTCAGGGGGTTACTGAAGCTTTCTTT.

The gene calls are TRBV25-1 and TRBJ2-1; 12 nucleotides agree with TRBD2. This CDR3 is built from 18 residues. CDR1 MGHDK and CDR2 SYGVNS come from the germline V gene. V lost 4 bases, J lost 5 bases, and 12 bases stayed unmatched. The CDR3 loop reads CASSGTLAGGLPDNEQFF. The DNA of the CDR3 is TGTGCCAGCAGTGGAACACTAGCGGGGGGCTTACCCGACAATGAGCAGTTCTTC.

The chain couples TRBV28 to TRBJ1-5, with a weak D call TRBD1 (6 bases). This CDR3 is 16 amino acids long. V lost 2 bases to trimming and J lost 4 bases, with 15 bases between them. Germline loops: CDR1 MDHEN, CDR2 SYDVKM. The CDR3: CASSLLGGGRNQPQHF. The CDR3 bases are TGTGCCAGCAGTTTACTTGGGGGCGGTCGAAATCAGCCCCAGCATTTT.

CDR3 sequence reads: CASTPGSRFTEAFF. The CDR3 DNA reads as TGTGCCAGCACCCCAGGGTCTCGGTTCACTGAAGCTTTCTTT. The chain couples TRBV6-5 to TRBJ1-1, with a possible D match to TRBD1 (5 bases). V lost 7 bases to trimming and J lost 4 bases, with 16 bases between them. The CDR3 is 14 residues long. Germline V gene sequence: CDR1 MNHEY, CDR2 SVGAGI.

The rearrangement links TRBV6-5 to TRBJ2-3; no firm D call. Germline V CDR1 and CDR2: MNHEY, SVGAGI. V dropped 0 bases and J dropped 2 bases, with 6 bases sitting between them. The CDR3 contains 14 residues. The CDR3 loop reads CASSYSAATDTQYF. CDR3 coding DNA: TGTGCCAGCAGTTACTCGGCGGCCACAGATACGCAGTATTTT.

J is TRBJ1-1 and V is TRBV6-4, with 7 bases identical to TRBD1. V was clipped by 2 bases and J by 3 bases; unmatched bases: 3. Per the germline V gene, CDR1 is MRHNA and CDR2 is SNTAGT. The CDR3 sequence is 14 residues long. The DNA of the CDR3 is TGTGCCAGCAGTGACGGGGGGACAGACACTGAAGCTTTCTTT. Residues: CASSDGGTDTEAFF.

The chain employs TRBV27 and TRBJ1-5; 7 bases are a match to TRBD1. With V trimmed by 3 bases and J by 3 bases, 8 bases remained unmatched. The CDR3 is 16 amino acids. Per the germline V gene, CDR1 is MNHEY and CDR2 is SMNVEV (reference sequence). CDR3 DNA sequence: TGTGCCAGCAGTTTCGGAGGGGGCCAAATCAATCAGCCCCAGCATTTT. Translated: CASSFGGGQINQPQHF.

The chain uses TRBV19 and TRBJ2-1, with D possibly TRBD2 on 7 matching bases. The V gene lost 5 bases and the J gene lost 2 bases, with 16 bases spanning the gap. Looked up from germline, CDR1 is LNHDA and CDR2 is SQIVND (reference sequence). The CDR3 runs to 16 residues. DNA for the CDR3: TGTGCCAGTAGTTCTATACAGGGAGGGGCCTACAATGAGCAGTTCTTC. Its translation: CASSSIQGGAYNEQFF.

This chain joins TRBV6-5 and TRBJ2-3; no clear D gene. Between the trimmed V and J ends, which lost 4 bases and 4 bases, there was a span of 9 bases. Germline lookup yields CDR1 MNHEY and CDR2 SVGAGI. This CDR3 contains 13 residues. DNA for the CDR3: TGTGCCAGCAGTTCCCCCCAGGCAGATACGCAGTATTTT. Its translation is CASSSPQADTQYF.